This record concerns one TCR beta chain sequence. What it recognizes is unknown. The CDR3 is 14 amino acids. V lost 7 bases and J lost 5, with 17 bases in between. CDR1 and CDR2 (germline): LNHDA, SQIVND (reference sequence). These data belong to a study of T cell responses to AZD1222 COVID-19 vaccine. Study-level points and caveats: With dominance at 160-218 and 743-854, vaccine-associated CD4 TCRs spanned spike. White British people made up most donors, females outnumbered males, and clonal diversity was possibly underestimated.

The protocol was immunoSEQ multiplex PCR, while the TCRdb copy is restricted to in-frame clones and leaves out a portion. The table includes fewer than 120,000 clones, approximately 92% detected once. Sequencing used peripheral blood, obtained 28 days after the second AZD1222 dose. The rearrangement links TRBV19 to TRBJ2-5, with D tentatively TRBD1 (5 bases). The TCR was taken from an adult who received the AZD1222 COVID-19 vaccine. CDR3 loop: CASTMGPGLETQYF. The DNA for the CDR3 is TGTGCCAGTACCATGGGTCCAGGGTTGGAGACCCAGTACTTC.